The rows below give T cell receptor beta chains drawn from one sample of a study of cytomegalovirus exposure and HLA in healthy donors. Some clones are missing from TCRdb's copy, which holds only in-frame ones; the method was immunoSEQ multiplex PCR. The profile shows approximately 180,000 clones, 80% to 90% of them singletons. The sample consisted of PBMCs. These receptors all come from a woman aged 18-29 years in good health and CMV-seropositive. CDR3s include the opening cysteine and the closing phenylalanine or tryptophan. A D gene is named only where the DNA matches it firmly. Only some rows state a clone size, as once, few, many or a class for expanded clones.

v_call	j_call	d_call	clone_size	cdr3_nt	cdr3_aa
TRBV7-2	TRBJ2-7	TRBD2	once	TGTGCCAGCAGCCCTCCTACAGGACTAGCGAGAGAGCAGTACTTC	CASSPPTGLAREQYF
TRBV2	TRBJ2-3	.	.	TGTGCCAGCAGTGAAGCGCTGTCCGCGGGACGGGCGCAGTATTTT	CASSEALSAGRAQYF
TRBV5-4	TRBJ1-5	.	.	TGTGCCAGCAGCTTGGGGGGGGTAAGCAATCAGCCCCAGCATTTT	CASSLGGVSNQPQHF
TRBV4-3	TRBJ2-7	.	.	TGCGCCAGCAGCCAAGATATTTTAAGAGGGGGAAACTACGAGCAGTACTTC	CASSQDILRGGNYEQYF
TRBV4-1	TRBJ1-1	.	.	TGCGCCAGCAGCCAAGTAGAGAACACTGAAGCTTTCTTT	CASSQVENTEAFF
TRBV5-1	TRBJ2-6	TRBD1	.	TGCGCCAGCAGCGTGGACAGGGTCTCTGGGGCCAACGTCCTGACTTTC	CASSVDRVSGANVLTF
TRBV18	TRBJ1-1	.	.	TGTGCCAGCTCTGCAAAAGGGGGGGTCACTGAAGCTTTCTTT	CASSAKGGVTEAFF
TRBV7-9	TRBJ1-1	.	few	TGTGCCAGCAGCTTCTCGGGGGATAACACTGAAGCTTTCTTT	CASSFSGDNTEAFF
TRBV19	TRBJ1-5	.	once	TGTGCCAGTAGTATCCGTGTCAATCAGCCCCAGCATTTT	CASSIRVNQPQHF
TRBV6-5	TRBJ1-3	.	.	TGTGCCAGCAGTTCACCCGGGACACCTGGAAACACCATATATTTT	CASSSPGTPGNTIYF
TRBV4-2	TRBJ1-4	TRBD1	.	TGTGCCAGCAGCCCAGACGGGACAGCCCTCATTTTT	CASSPDGTALIF
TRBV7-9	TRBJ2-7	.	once	TGTGCCAGCAGCTTATACCCAGACACCGGCTCCTACGAGCAGTACTTC	CASSLYPDTGSYEQYF
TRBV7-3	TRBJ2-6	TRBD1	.	TGTGCCAGCAGCTTAAGAGGGGGCGCTTCCTCTGGGGCCAACGTCCTGACTTTC	CASSLRGGASSGANVLTF
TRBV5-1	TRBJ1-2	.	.	TGCGCCAGCAGCTTTACAGGGTGCCATGGCTACACCTTC	CASSFTGCHGYTF
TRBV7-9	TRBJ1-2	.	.	TGTGCCAGCAGCTTTAGGAGGGGAGAAGCTCAATATGGCTACACCTTC	CASSFRRGEAQYGYTF
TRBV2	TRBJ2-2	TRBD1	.	TGTGCCAGCAGTCCTGACAGGGCAACCGGGGAGCTGTTTTTT	CASSPDRATGELFF
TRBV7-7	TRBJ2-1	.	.	TGTGCTAGCAGCCCACCGGGTCCCACTGCACATGAGCAGTTCTTC	CASSPPGPTAHEQFF
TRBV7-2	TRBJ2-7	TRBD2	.	TGTGCCAGCAGCACTCGGACTAGCGGGGGATACGAGCAGTACTTC	CASSTRTSGGYEQYF
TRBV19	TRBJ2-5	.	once	TGTGCCCGGACCCAGGGTAGGGAGACCCAGTACTTC	CARTQGRETQYF
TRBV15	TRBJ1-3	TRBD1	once	TGTGCCACCAGCAGAACATACAGGGGGTTGTTTGGAAACACCATATATTTT	CATSRTYRGLFGNTIYF
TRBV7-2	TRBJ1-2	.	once	TGTGCCAGCAGCCCGACAGGACATGACTACACCTTC	CASSPTGHDYTF
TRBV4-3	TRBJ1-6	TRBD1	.	TGCGCCAGCAGCCAAGCGGGGACAGGGGGCTCGTATAATTCACCCCTCCACTTT	CASSQAGTGGSYNSPLHF
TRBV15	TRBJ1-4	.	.	TGTGCCACCAGCAGAAGTTGGACACCAACTAATGAAAAACTGTTTTTT	CATSRSWTPTNEKLFF
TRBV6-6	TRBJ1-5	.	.	TGTGCCAGCAGAAACAGGGCACATCAGCCCCAGCATTTT	CASRNRAHQPQHF
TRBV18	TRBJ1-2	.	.	TGTGCCAGCTCACTACGGACAGTGAGTGGCTACACCTTC	CASSLRTVSGYTF
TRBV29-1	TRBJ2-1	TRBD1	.	TGCAGCGCCAATGGGGACAGGGGTAGAAATGAGCAGTTCTTC	CSANGDRGRNEQFF
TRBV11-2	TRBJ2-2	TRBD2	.	TGTGCCAGCAGCTTTCGGGGGGGGAACACCGGGGAGCTGTTTTTT	CASSFRGGNTGELFF
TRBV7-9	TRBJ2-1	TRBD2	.	TGTTCCAGCAGCCCAAGCGGGAGCTCCTACAATGAGCAGTTCTTC	CSSSPSGSSYNEQFF
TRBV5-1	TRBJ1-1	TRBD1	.	TGCGCCAGCAGGACTGGACAGGGGGTTCGAGGCACTGAAGCTTTCTTT	CASRTGQGVRGTEAFF
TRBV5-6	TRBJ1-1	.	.	TGTGCCAGCAGCCCAGGGTCGGACACTGAAGCTTTCTTT	CASSPGSDTEAFF
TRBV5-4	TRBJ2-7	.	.	TGTGCCAGCAGCTTGAGGTGGGGGGTCACCTACGAGCAGTACTTC	CASSLRWGVTYEQYF
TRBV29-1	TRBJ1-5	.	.	TGCAGCGTTTGGGACGGAGGGAATCAGCCCCAGCATTTT	CSVWDGGNQPQHF
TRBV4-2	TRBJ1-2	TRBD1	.	TGTGCCAGCAGCCAAGTATCAGGGGGGTATCCCTATGGCTACACCTTC	CASSQVSGGYPYGYTF
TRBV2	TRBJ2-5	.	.	TGTGCCACCCAGGCGAGTCCCGCCAGCAGAGAGACCCAGTACTTC	CATQASPASRETQYF
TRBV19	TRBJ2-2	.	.	TGTGCCAGTAGTATAGATACACAACCCGGGGAGCTGTTTTTT	CASSIDTQPGELFF
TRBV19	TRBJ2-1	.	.	TGTGCCAGTAGTATAATGGCAGGGAAATACAATGAGCAGTTCTTC	CASSIMAGKYNEQFF
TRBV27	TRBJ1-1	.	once	TGTGCCAGCAGCCCCGACAGGTTGAGCACTGAAGCTTTCTTT	CASSPDRLSTEAFF
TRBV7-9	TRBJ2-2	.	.	TGTGCCACCATCAAAGGGGAAATGGGCACCGGGGAGCTGTTTTTT	CATIKGEMGTGELFF
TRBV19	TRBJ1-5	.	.	TGTGCCAGTAGTAGCGACAATCCCGAGCAGCCCCAGCATTTT	CASSSDNPEQPQHF
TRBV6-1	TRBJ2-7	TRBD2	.	TGTGCCAGCCCGGCGGGGGGCGGGCTCGAGCAGTACTTC	CASPAGGGLEQYF
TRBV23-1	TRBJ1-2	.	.	TGCGCCAGCAGTCCCATGGGAGGGTTATACGGCTACACCTTC	CASSPMGGLYGYTF
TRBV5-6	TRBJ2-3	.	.	TGTGCCAGCAGCTCGGGACTCAGAACAGATACGCAGTATTTT	CASSSGLRTDTQYF
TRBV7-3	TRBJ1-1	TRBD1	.	TGTGCCAGCAGCTTGTTAGGGGGCCGGCACACTGAAGCTTTCTTT	CASSLLGGRHTEAFF
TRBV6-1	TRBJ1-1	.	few	TGTGCCAGCAGTGAAGCGTTAGAGAACACTGAAGCTTTCTTT	CASSEALENTEAFF
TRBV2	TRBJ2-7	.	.	TGTGCCAGCACCAAGGACGGGAAAAGCTCCTACGAGCAGTACTTC	CASTKDGKSSYEQYF